This T cell receptor (beta chain) was identified during a study of T cells in localized non-small cell lung cancer (dated by TCRdb to about 2020). Regarding the research as a whole: The study examined T cell repertoires in approximately 240 patients with early-stage NSCLC and compared tumors with uninvolved tumor-adjacent lungs. The cohort consisted of 200 to 300 treatment-naive NSCLC patients whose localized lung tumors had been resected. The mean age of the NSCLC patients was less than 70 years, with about 120 men and 85 to 110 women.

Study-level results and caveats: Of the top 100 tumor clones, a median of roughly 56 were detected in paired uninvolved adjacent lung; roughly 29 were also among that lung's top 100. Uninvolved tumor-adjacent lung showed the highest T cell clonality, higher than tumor, which suggests more focused antigenic responses in the uninvolved tumor-adjacent lung. Multi-region tumor sequencing was not performed, so intratumor heterogeneity could not be excluded. Because of the exploratory design, TCR variables were selected using unadjusted p-values without false-discovery rate correction. Longer overall survival was associated with higher T cell density in blood, whereas shorter survival was associated with higher clonality in adjacent lung.

At diagnosis, tumor, uninvolved tumor-adjacent lung and peripheral blood were collected and then preserved as a mix of FFPE and fresh-frozen material. For TCR repertoire profiling, the blood samples were analyzed as peripheral blood mononuclear cells. The immunoSEQ Assay was used to sequence TCR beta CDR3 regions from DNA. From the authors' description of their analysis: T cell density was computed as TCR beta template counts normalized to usable DNA estimated by amplifying housekeeping genes. Richness was estimated with the preseqR package, extrapolating to 400,000 templates for PBMC samples and 120,000 templates for tissue samples. Clonality was calculated as one minus Pielou's evenness. Tissue-enriched TCRs were identified by differential abundance testing using productive amino-acid clonotypes, minimum total count 5 and alpha 0.1. Repertoire overlap between compartments was quantified with the Jaccard Index and Morisita Overlap Index. GLIPH grouped TCR beta CDR3s together with public tetramer-defined viral CDR3s, and a viral motif had to include at least three viral sequences and also show V-gene enrichment. Not all clones reach the TCRdb copy of this immuneACCESS table, which keeps in-frame sequences only. Checked studies attribute under half of the gap to unresolved V genes and leave the rest unexplained. V and J calls and clone size are as listed in that table; D and trimming were resolved from the DNA. The sample table lists about 83,000 clones, about 84% of them with a count of one. 7.5% to 10% of the sample goes to the ten largest clones.

As regards this clone: Its cognate antigen has yet to be identified. No quality values exist for individual bases; no much larger clone is one base distant.

The TCR was taken from a female donor older than 55 with stage I lung adenocarcinoma. The sample in question was peripheral blood, obtained before any cancer treatment.

The sequence in DNA is TGTGCCAGCAGTTACTCGAACAGGGGGTATGAAAAACTGTTTTTT. Translated, it reads CASSYSNRGYEKLFF. The rearrangement joined TRBV6-5 to TRBJ1-4; TRBD1 aligns with 8 central bases. V lost 0 bases and J lost 6 bases, and the count of bases not matched to a germline gene is 3. CDR1 and CDR2, looked up from the germline V gene, are MNHEY and SVGAGI. Inclusive of the bounding cysteine and phenylalanine, the CDR3 is 15 residues long. Left in the record is the CDR3 DNA by itself, 45 bases read in frame from the first base.